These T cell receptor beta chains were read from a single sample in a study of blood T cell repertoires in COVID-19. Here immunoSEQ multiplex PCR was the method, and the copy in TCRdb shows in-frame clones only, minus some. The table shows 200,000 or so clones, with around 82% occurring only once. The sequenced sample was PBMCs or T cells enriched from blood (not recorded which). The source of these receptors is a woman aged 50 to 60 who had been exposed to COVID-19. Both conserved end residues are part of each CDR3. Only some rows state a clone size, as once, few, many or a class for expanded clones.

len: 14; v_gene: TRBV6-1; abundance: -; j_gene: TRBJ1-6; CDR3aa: CASSDRLENSPLHF
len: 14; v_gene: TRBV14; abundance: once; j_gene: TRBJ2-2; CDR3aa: CASKWSFSTGELFF
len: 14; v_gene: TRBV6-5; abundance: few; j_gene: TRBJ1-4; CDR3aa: CASNGQGRNEKLFF
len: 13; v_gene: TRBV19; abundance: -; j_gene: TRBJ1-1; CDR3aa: CASRDRKNTEAFF
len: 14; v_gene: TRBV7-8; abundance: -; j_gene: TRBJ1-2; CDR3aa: CASSIETGGFGYTF
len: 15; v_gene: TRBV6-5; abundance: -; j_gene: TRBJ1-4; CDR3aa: CASSPTGTVNEKLFF
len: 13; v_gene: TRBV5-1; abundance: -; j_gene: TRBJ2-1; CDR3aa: CASSLRQGSEQFF
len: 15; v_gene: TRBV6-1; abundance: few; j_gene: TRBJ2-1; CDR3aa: CASSEVGTSGGWQFF
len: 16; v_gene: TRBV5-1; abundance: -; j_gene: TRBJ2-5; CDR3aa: CASSSEGMTRGETQYF
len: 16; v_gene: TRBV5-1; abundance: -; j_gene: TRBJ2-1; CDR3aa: CASSPLRSGVRNEQFF
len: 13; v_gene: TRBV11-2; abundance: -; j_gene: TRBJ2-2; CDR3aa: CATAGLAIGELFF
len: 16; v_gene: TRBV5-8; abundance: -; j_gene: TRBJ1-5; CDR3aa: CASSVAPGQGNQPQHF
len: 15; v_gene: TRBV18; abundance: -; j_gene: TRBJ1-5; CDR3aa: CASSPAGKKDQPQHF
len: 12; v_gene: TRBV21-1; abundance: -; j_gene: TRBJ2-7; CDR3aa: CASSKGSREQYF
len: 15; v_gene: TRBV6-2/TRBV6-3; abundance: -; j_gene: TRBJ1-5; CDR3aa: CASSLTGDSNQPQHF
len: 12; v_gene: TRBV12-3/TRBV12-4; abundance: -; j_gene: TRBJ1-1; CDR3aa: CASSLPTGGAFF
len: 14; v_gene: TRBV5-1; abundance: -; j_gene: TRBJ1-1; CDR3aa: CASSFRPGGTEAFF
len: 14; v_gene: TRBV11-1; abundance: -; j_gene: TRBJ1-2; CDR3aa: CASSVGQGGNGYTF
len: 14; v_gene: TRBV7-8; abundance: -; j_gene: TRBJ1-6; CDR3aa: CASSPVISQSPLHF
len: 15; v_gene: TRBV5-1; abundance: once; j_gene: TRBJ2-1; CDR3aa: CASSLDGQGLNEQFF
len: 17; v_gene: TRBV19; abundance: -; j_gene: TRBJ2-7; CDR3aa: CASSIVFTAGYRNEQYF
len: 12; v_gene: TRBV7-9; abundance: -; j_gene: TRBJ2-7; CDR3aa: CASSLNTYEQYF
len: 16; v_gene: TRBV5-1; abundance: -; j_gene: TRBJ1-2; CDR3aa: CASSLGGTGVTDGYTF
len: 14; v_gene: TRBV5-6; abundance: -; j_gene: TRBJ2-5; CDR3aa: CASSFEARGETQYF
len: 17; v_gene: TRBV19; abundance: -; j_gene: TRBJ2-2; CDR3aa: CASSMGEAVSPTGELFF
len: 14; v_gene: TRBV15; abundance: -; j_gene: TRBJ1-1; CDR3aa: CATSRVRGGTEAFF
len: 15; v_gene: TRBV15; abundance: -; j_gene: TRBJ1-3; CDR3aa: CATSRTGGAGNTIYF
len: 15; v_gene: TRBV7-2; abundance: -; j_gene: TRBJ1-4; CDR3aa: CASSGTGNSREKLFF